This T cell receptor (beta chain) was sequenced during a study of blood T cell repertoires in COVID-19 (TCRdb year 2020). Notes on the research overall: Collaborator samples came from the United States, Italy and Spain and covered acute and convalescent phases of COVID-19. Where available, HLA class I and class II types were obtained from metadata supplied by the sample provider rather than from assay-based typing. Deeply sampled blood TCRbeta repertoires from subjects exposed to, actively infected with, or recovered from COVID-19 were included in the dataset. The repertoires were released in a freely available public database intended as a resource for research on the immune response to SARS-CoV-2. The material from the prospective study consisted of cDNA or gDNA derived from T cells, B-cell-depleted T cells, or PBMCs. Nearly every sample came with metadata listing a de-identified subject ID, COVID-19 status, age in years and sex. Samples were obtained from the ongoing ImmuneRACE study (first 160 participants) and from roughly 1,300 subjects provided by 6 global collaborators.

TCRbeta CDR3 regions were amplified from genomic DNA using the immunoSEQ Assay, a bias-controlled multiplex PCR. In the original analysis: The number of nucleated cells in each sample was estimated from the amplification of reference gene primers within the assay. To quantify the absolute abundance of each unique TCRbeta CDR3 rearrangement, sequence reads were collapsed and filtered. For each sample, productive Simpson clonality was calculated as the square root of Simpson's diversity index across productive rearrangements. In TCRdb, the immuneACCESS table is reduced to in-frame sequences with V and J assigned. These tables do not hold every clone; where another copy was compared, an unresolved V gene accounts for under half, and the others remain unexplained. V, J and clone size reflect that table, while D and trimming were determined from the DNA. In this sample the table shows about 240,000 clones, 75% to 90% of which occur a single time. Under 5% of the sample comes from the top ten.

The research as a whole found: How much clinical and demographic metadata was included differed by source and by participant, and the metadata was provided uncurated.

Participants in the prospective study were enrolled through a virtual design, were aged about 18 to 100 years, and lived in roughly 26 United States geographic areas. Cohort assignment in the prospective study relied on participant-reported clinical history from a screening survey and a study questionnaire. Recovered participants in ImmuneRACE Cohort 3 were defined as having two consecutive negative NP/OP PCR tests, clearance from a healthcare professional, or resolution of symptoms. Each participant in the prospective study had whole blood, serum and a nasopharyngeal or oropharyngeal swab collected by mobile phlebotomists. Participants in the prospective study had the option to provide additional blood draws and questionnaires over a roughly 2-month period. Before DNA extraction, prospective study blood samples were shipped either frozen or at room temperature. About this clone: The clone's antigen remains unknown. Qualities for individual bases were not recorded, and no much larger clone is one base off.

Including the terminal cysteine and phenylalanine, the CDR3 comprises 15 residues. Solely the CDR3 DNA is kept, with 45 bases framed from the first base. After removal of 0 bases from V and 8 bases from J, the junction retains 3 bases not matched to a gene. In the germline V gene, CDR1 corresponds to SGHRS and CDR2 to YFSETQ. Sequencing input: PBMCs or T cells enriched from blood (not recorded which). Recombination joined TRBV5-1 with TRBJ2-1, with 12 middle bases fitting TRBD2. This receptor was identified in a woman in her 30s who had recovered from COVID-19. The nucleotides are TGCGCCAGCAGCTTGGGACTAGCGGGGGCTGATGAGCAGTTCTTC. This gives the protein CASSLGLAGADEQFF.